Listed here are 10 T cell receptor beta chains from one sample, sequenced in a study of CD8+ T cells in alopecia areata. cDNA reverse transcribed from extracted RNA served as the sequencing template. Profiling relied on immunoSEQ multiplex PCR, and the TCRdb table lists in-frame clones only, not all of them. Altogether about 190,000 clones are present, under 80% being singletons, with the ten largest covering about 1.3%. Sample treatment: oral pan-JAK inhibitor, 5-10 mg twice daily. This material consisted of CD4+ T cells sorted from blood, taken around week 50, from a patient treated with tofacitinib. All receptors come from a human donor with alopecia areata.

V is TRBV15 and J is TRBJ1-6; a weak D match, TRBD1 (5 bases). The CDR3 contains 14 residues. Trimming shortened V by 7 bases and J by 6 bases, and 13 bases separated the two germline ends. CDR1 and CDR2 from the germline V gene are LNHNV and YYDKDF (reference sequence). CDR3 DNA: TGTGCCACCACAACAGGTCCCGGTAATTCACCCCTCCACTTT. Residues: CATTTGPGNSPLHF.

This clone occurred many times. The chain is built from TRBV7-2 and TRBJ2-7; 7 nucleotides agree with TRBD1. V was clipped by 3 bases and J by 5 bases; unmatched bases: 4. CDR1 is SGHTA, CDR2 FQGNSA, per germline. The CDR3 covers 13 residues. CDR3 bases: TGTGCCAGCAGCTTCATCCAGGGGGACGAGCAGTACTTC. Translated: CASSFIQGDEQYF. Based on the CDR3 plus reference TRBV7-2 and TRBJ2-7, the full variable domain is GAGVSQSPSNKVTEKGKDVELRCDPISGHTALYWYRQSLGQGLEFLIYFQGNSAPDKSGLPSDRFSAERTGGSVSTLTIQRTQQEDSAVYLCASSFIQGDEQYFGPGTRLTVT.

Details on this clone: Other nucleotide sequences from this sample produce the same CDR3. This chain connects TRBV30 to TRBJ2-3; unclear D gene. The CDR3 has 11 amino acids. Germline V CDR1 and CDR2: GTSNPN, SVGIG (reference sequence). Trimming took off 2 bases at V and 3 bases at J, with 3 bases between the two ends. In DNA, the CDR3 is TGTGCCTGGAGTACTACAGATACGCAGTATTTT. It codes for CAWSTTDTQYF.

V usage is TRBV15 and J usage is TRBJ1-5; the D gene is possibly TRBD1 (5 bases). The CDR3 runs 13 residues. Trimming removed 7 bases at V and 5 bases at J, with 12 bases between. Germline loops: CDR1 LNHNV, CDR2 YYDKDF (reference sequence). The CDR3, as DNA: TGTGCCACCACGGCAGGGATAGATCAGCCCCAGCATTTT. Its translation is CATTAGIDQPQHF.

The sample holds one count of this clone. The chain uses TRBV27 and TRBJ1-1, with a possible D match to TRBD1 (5 bases). From germline, CDR1 is MNHEY and CDR2 SMNVEV (reference sequence). The CDR3 is 13 amino acids. Trimming stripped 5 bases from V and 2 bases from J, with 9 bases between. CDR3: CASSRTTNTEAFF. CDR3 coding DNA: TGTGCCAGCAGTCGGACAACAAACACTGAAGCTTTCTTT.

This clone was counted between two and nine times. This sequence joins TRBV7-2 and TRBJ2-1; 14 nucleotides match TRBD2. Germline lookup yields CDR1 SGHTA and CDR2 FQGNSA. V lost 1 base, J lost 9 bases, and 8 bases stayed unmatched. The CDR3 consists of 17 residues. DNA of the CDR3: TGTGCCAGCAGCTTAGGGCAGACTAGCGGGGGGGCCCGTGAGCAGTTCTTC. This translates into CASSLGQTSGGAREQFF.

As DNA, the CDR3 is TGCGCCAGCAGCTCCATGGCCCCTAGCACAGATACGCAGTATTTT. Its protein product is CASSSMAPSTDTQYF. V and J are TRBV5-1 and TRBJ2-3; D gene unclear. V shed 3 bases and J shed 0 bases, with 11 bases lying between them. The germline CDR1 and CDR2 sequences are SGHRS and YFSETQ. The CDR3 loop spans 15 amino acids.

CDR3 DNA: TGTGCCTGTTCCCTCGGGGGGCCGGCCGGCTACACCTTC. As protein: CACSLGGPAGYTF. The gene calls are TRBV30 and TRBJ1-2, with D possibly matching TRBD1 (6 bases). This CDR3 spans 13 amino acids. CDR1 and CDR2 from the germline V gene are GTSNPN and SVGIG (reference sequence). V shed 6 bases and J shed 8 bases, with 19 bases lying between them.

The chain uses TRBV14 and TRBJ1-2; D is undetermined. The germline CDR1 and CDR2 sequences are SGHDN and FVKESK. Trimming pared 1 base from V and 8 bases from J, leaving 11 bases between. The CDR3 extends over 13 amino acids. This CDR3 reads CASSQGWTQGYTF. CDR3 in DNA: TGTGCCAGCAGCCAAGGATGGACTCAGGGCTACACCTTC.

This clone was detected only a few times. This chain joins TRBV29-1 and TRBJ1-1; no clear D. The CDR3 runs 14 residues. V was pared by 5 bases and J by 7 bases, with 20 bases between. Germline V CDR1 and CDR2: SQVTM, ANQGSEA. CDR3 amino acids: CSVMPRLAGIEAFF. In nucleotides, the CDR3 is TGCAGCGTTATGCCTCGACTAGCGGGTATTGAAGCTTTCTTT.